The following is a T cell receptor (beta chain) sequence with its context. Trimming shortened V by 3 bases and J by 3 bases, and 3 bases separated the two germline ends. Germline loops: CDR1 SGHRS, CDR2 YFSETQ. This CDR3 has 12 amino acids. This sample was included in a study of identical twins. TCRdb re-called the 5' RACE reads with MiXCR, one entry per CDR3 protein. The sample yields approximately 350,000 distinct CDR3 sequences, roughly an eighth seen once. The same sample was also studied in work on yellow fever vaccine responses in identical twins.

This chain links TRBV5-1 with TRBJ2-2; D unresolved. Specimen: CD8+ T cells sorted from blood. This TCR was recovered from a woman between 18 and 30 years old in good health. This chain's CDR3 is CASSYDTGELFF. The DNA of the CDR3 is TGCGCCAGCAGCTACGACACCGGGGAGCTGTTTTTT.